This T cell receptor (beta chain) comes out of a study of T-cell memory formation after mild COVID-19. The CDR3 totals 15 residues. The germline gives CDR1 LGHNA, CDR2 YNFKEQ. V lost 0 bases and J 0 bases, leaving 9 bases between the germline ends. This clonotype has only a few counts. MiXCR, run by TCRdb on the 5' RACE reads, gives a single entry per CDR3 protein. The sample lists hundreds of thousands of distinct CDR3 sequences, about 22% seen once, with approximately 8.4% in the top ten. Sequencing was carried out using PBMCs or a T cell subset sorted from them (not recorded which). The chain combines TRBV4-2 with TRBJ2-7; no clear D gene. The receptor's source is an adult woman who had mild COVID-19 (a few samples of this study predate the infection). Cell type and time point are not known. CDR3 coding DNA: TGTGCCAGCAGCCAAGATGGGGTCAGCTCCTACGAGCAGTACTTC. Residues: CASSQDGVSSYEQYF.